This is a list of T cell receptor beta chains from one sample in a study of T cell repertoires in ileal Crohn's disease. Profiled with immunoSEQ multiplex PCR; TCRdb holds only in-frame clones, not every one. Of some 4,300 clones in the sample, 76% are singletons; the top ten hold about 15%. The sample taken for sequencing was ileal tissue. The receptors were gathered from an adult with Crohn's disease. Both conserved end residues are part of each CDR3. A D gene is named only where the DNA matches it firmly. Clone size is not always given. Where it is, it says once, few, many or a class for expanded clones.

-	TRBJ1-3	TRBV30	-	TGTGCCTGGACCCGTGGACAGATTCGAAACACCATATATTTT	CAWTRGQIRNTIYF
TRBD1	TRBJ2-7	TRBV2	-	TGTGCCAGCAGGGACAGGGGCTCCTACGAGCAGTACTTC	CASRDRGSYEQYF
TRBD1	TRBJ1-5	TRBV6-5	-	TGTGCCAGCAGCGAGACAACAGGGGTGGATCAGCCCCAGCATTTT	CASSETTGVDQPQHF
TRBD2	TRBJ2-1	TRBV19	-	TGTGCCAGCGCCATCACTAGCGGGAGCTACAATGAGCAGTTCTTC	CASAITSGSYNEQFF
-	TRBJ2-7	TRBV5-1	-	TGCGCCAGCAGCTTTGACAGCCCATCCGAAGGCGAGCAGTACTTC	CASSFDSPSEGEQYF
TRBD1	TRBJ2-7	TRBV29-1	-	TGCAGCGTAGAGACAGGGGGACGTTACGAGCAGTACTTC	CSVETGGRYEQYF
TRBD2	TRBJ2-1	TRBV7-3	-	TGTGCCAGCAGCTTAACTAGCGGGGGGCTTAATGAGCAGTTCTTC	CASSLTSGGLNEQFF
TRBD1	TRBJ1-5	TRBV27	-	TGTGCCAGTGGGACAGTTAATAGCAATCAGCCCCAGCATTTT	CASGTVNSNQPQHF
-	TRBJ2-7	TRBV4-1	-	TGCGCCAGCGGCCAAGGTGGCGGGGTCCGAAACGAGCAGTACTTC	CASGQGGGVRNEQYF
TRBD1	TRBJ2-7	TRBV18	-	TGTGCCAGCTCACCAAGCACAGGGGCCTCCTACGAGCAGTACTTC	CASSPSTGASYEQYF
-	TRBJ2-2	TRBV5-1	few	TGCGCCAGCAGCGACTTCGACCCAGCCACCGGGGAGCTGTTTTTT	CASSDFDPATGELFF
TRBD1	TRBJ1-6	TRBV29-1	-	TGCAGCGTCCTGGGGGCGACAGGGCGGGATTCACCCCTCCACTTT	CSVLGATGRDSPLHF
TRBD1	TRBJ2-7	TRBV19	-	TGTGCCAGTAGTGTCCAGGGGGCTGGGTACGAGCAGTACTTC	CASSVQGAGYEQYF
-	TRBJ1-6	TRBV5-1	-	TGCGCCAGCAGTGGGGACATGGGGGCGAATTCACCCCTCCACTTT	CASSGDMGANSPLHF
TRBD1	TRBJ1-2	TRBV27	-	TGTGCCAGCAGTTTATCAGGGGGCAGCTATGGCTACACCTTC	CASSLSGGSYGYTF
TRBD1	TRBJ2-1	TRBV6-5	-	TGTGCCAGCAGCGGACAGGGGGCGCATAATGAGCAGTTCTTC	CASSGQGAHNEQFF
-	TRBJ1-2	TRBV19	-	TGTGCCAGTAGTATATTGGGCCAAGGCTACACCTTC	CASSILGQGYTF
-	TRBJ1-5	TRBV6-6	-	TGTGCCAGCAGTTACCCAGATCAGCCCCAGCATTTT	CASSYPDQPQHF
-	TRBJ2-5	TRBV11-1	-	TGTGCCAGCAGCACCGACGGATTCAGGGAGACCCAGTACTTC	CASSTDGFRETQYF
-	TRBJ1-6	TRBV27	-	TGTGCCAGCAAGACAGATTATAATTCACCCCTCCACTTT	CASKTDYNSPLHF
-	TRBJ1-5	TRBV6-4	-	TGTGCCAGCAGTGACGGAGACAATCAGCCCCAGCATTTT	CASSDGDNQPQHF
-	TRBJ1-5	TRBV2	few	TGTGCCAGCAGTGTACAGGGTGGTCAGCCCCAGCATTTT	CASSVQGGQPQHF
-	TRBJ1-1	TRBV20-1	-	TGCAGTGCTAGCACTGAGACTGAAGCTTTCTTT	CSASTETEAFF
-	TRBJ1-4	TRBV2	few	TGTGCCAGCGGCCAGTCACCCGAGGGTGAAAAACTGTTTTTT	CASGQSPEGEKLFF
-	TRBJ2-7	TRBV4-3	-	TGCGCCAGCAGCCAATCAACAGGGCAGCGCGAGCAGTACTTC	CASSQSTGQREQYF
-	TRBJ2-7	TRBV11-2	-	TGTGCCAGCAGCCCAGGGGACTACGAGCAGTACTTC	CASSPGDYEQYF
-	TRBJ2-7	TRBV27	-	TGTGCCAGCAGTTTATTTATGGGCGGGGTGAGCTCCTACGAGCAGTACTTC	CASSLFMGGVSSYEQYF
-	TRBJ2-7	TRBV19	-	TGTGCCAGTTCCGGACAGAGCTCCTACGAGCAGTACTTC	CASSGQSSYEQYF